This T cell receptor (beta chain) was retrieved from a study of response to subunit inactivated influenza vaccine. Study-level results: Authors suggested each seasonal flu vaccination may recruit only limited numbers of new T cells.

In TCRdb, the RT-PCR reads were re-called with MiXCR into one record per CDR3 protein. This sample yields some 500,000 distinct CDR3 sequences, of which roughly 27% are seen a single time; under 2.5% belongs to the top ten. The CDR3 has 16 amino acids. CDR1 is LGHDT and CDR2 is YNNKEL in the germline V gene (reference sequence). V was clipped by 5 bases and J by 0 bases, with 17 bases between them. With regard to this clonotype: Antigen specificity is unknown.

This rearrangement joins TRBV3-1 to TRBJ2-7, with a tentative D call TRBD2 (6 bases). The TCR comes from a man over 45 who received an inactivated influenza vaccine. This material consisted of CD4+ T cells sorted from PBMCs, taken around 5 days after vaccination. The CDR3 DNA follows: TGTGCCAGCAGCTCAACCTCGGGGGTGAGCTCCTACGAGCAGTACTTC. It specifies CASSSTSGVSSYEQYF.